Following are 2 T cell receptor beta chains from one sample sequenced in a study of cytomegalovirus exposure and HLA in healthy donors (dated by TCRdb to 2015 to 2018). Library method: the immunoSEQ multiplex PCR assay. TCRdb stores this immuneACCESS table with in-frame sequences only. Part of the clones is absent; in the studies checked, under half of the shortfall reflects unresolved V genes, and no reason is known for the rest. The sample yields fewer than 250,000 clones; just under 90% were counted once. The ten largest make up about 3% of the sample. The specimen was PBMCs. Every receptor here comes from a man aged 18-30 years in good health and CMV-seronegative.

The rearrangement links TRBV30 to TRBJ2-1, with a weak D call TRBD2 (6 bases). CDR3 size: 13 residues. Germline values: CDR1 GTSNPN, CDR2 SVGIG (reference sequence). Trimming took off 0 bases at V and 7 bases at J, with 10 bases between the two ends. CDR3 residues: CAWSVIRGNEQFF. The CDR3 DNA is TGTGCCTGGAGTGTAATACGGGGGAATGAGCAGTTCTTC.

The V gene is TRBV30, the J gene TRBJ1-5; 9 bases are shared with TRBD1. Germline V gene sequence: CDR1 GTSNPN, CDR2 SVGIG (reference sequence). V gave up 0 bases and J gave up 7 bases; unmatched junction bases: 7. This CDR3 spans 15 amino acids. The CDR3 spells CAWSVPGQGNQPQHF. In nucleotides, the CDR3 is TGTGCCTGGAGTGTCCCGGGACAGGGTAACCAGCCCCAGCATTTT. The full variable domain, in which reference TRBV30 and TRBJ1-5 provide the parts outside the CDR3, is SQTIHQWPATLVQPVGSPLSLECTVEGTSNPNLYWYRQAAGRGLQLLFYSVGIGQISSEVPQNLSASRPQDRQFILSSKKLLLSDSGFYLCAWSVPGQGNQPQHFGDGTRLSIL.